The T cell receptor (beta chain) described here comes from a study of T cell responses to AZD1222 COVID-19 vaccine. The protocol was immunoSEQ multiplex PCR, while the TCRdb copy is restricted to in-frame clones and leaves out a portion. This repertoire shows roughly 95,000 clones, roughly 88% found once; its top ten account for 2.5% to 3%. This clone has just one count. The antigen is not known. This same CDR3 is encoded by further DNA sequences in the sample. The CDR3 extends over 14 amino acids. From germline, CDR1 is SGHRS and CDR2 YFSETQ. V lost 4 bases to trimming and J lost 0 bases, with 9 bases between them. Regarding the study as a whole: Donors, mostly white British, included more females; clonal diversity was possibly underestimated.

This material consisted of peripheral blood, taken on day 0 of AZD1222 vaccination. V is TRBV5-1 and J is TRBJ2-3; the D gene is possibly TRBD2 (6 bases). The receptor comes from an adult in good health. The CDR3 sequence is CASSPGTSTDTQYF. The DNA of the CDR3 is TGCGCCAGCAGCCCAGGGACTAGCACAGATACGCAGTATTTT.